The next 13 T cell receptor beta chains were all read from a single sample in a study of regulatory T cells in long-lasting Graves disease. The time point was: persistent/refractory GD, antithyroid drugs over 5 years with positive TRAb. PBMCs provided the RNA from which the TCR library was made. Arm-PCR of CDR3 regions with iRepertoire HTBI primers generated TCR beta libraries. TCRdb analysed the multiplex PCR reads with MiXCR anew, one entry per CDR3 protein. The sample shows about 310,000 distinct CDR3 sequences, around 21% of them seen only once. Sequenced material: peripheral blood mononuclear cells (PBMCs), taken when the disease was refractory, from a patient treated with antithyroid drugs. These receptors all come from a female donor with Graves disease.

In the case of this clonotype: A clone one base away is much larger, so this may be a read error. V and J are TRBV6-5 and TRBJ2-7; 8 bases are shared with TRBD2. V lost 4 bases and J lost 1; bases outside the gene matches: 6. Germline CDR1 reads MNHEY; CDR2 reads SVGAGI. The CDR3 length is 15 residues. CDR3 amino acids: CASSCPVAGSYEQYF. The CDR3 coding sequence is TGTGCCAGCAGTTGCCCCGTAGCGGGATCCTACGAGCAGTACTTC.

There are many counts of this clonotype. V and J are TRBV7-2 and TRBJ1-1; the match to TRBD1 covers 9 bases. The CDR3 runs to 14 residues. Germline CDR1 is SGHTA and CDR2 is FQGNSA. Trimming cost V 5 bases and J 5 bases; bases outside gene matches: 6. The CDR3 nucleotides read TGTGCCAGCAGCCAAAACGGACAGGGGACTGAAGCTTTCTTT. Its translation is CASSQNGQGTEAFF.

As for this clonotype: Sequence at one end of the junction differs from germline and may be a read error. V gene TRBV12-3 or TRBV12-4 combines with J gene TRBJ2-3; 11 nucleotides match TRBD2. This CDR3 has 15 amino acids. This CDR3 is CASSLAGGRTDTQYF. CDR3 DNA: TGTGCCAGCAGCTTAGCGGGAGGGCGCACAGATACGCAGTATTTT.

This clonotype was picked up many times. The chain employs TRBV12-3 or TRBV12-4 and TRBJ1-6, with D hard to call. This CDR3 is built from 14 residues. The V end was cut by 3 bases, the J end by 4 bases, with 7 bases between. The CDR3 region has the DNA TGTGCCAGCAGTTTCGGGAATTATAATTCACCCCTCCACTTT. This translates into CASSFGNYNSPLHF.

V and J are TRBV5-4 and TRBJ2-7, with D perhaps matching TRBD2 (6 bases). The CDR3 consists of 15 residues. Germline V CDR1 and CDR2: SGHNT, YYREEE (reference sequence). Trimming removed 2 bases from V and 7 bases from J, with 19 bases in between. The CDR3 DNA is TGTGCCAGCAGCTTCGGCGGGGCCCTCAAGGGGGAGCAGTACTTC. It encodes CASSFGGALKGEQYF.

As concerns this clonotype: At one boundary the junction diverges from the germline segment, which might be a read error. This rearrangement joins TRBV20-1 to TRBJ2-7; 10 nucleotides match TRBD1. In germline, CDR1 is DFQATT, CDR2 SNEGSKA (reference sequence). This CDR3 region has 14 residues. The CDR3 nucleotides read TGCAGTGCCCCCGCGGGGACAGGGGATGGAGAGCAGTGCTTC. This translates into CSAPAGTGDGEQCF.

This clonotype was detected only a few times. The rearrangement links TRBV4-3 to TRBJ1-2; D not certain. Per germline, CDR1 LGHNA and CDR2 YSLEER. Trimming pared 1 base from V and 6 bases from J, leaving 12 bases between. The CDR3 is 14 residues long. The CDR3 region is CASSQGVSGDGYTF. CDR3 nucleotide sequence: TGCGCCAGCAGCCAAGGCGTGTCAGGAGATGGCTACACCTTC.

The sample holds many counts of this clonotype. The J gene is TRBJ2-6, the V gene TRBV11-2; 8 bases map to TRBD1. Trimming removed 5 bases from V and 4 bases from J; junction bases left unmatched: 19. CDR1 and CDR2 from the germline V gene are SGHAT and FQNNGV. This CDR3 has 20 residues. The CDR3 is CASSPSRWDRSVEGANVLTF. The CDR3 DNA reads as TGTGCCAGCAGCCCATCCCGTTGGGACAGGAGTGTAGAAGGGGCCAACGTCCTGACTTTC. Complete variable domain (other parts from reference TRBV11-2 and TRBJ2-6): EAGVAQSPRYKIIEKRQSVAFWCNPISGHATLYWYQQILGQGPKLLIQFQNNGVVDDSQLPKDRFSAERLKGVDSTLKIQPAKLEDSAVYLCASSPSRWDRSVEGANVLTFGAGSRLTVL.

This clonotype was seen ten or more times. The junction does not match germline at one end; this may be a read error. The chain links TRBV7-7 to TRBJ2-6; D uncertain. Germline V gene data show CDR1 as SSHAT and CDR2 as FNYEAQ (reference sequence). The CDR3 is 14 residues long. This CDR3 is CASSRNSGANVLTF. DNA of the CDR3: TGTGCTAGCAGCCGCAACTCTGGGGCCAACGTCCTGACTTTC.

Comments on this clonotype: Possible read error: a much larger clone is one base away. J is TRBJ2-7 and V is TRBV27; 11 bases fit TRBD1. Germline trimming cut 2 bases from V and 4 bases from J; bases unmatched to any gene: 10. The germline gives CDR1 MNHEY, CDR2 SMNVEV (reference sequence). The CDR3 totals 17 residues. The CDR3 spells CASSLPIGQGALYEQYF. The CDR3 DNA follows: TGTGCCAGCAGTTTACCGATAGGACAGGGGGCTTTATACGAGCAGTACTTC.

A single count supports this clonotype. Just one base apart from a much larger clone, this may be a read error. The chain couples TRBV2 to TRBJ2-7, with D tentatively TRBD2 (5 bases). The CDR3 totals 15 residues. Germline loops: CDR1 SNHLY, CDR2 FYNNEI. CDR3 sequence: CASSELAGNSHEQYF. CDR3 in DNA: TGTGCCAGCAGTGAATTGGCGGGTAACTCCCACGAGCAGTACTTC.

The genes are TRBV20-1 and TRBJ2-7; no reliable D call. Germline CDR1 reads DFQATT; CDR2 reads SNEGSKA (reference sequence). Trimming stripped 0 bases from V and 0 bases from J, with 12 bases between. The CDR3 is made up of 15 amino acids. CDR3 DNA sequence: TGCAGTGCTAGAGATGACGAGCTCAGCTCCTACGAGCAGTACTTC. Amino acid sequence: CSARDDELSSYEQYF.

In this sample, this clonotype turned up many times. V gene TRBV7-2 combines with J gene TRBJ2-7, with TRBD2 matching over 14 bases. V was pared by 8 bases and J by 9 bases, with 9 bases of the junction left unmatched. This CDR3 is built from 14 residues. Per germline, CDR1 SGHTA and CDR2 FQGNSA. This chain's CDR3 is CASANSGLAGGQYF. The CDR3 DNA reads as TGTGCCAGCGCAAATTCTGGACTAGCGGGAGGGCAGTACTTC.